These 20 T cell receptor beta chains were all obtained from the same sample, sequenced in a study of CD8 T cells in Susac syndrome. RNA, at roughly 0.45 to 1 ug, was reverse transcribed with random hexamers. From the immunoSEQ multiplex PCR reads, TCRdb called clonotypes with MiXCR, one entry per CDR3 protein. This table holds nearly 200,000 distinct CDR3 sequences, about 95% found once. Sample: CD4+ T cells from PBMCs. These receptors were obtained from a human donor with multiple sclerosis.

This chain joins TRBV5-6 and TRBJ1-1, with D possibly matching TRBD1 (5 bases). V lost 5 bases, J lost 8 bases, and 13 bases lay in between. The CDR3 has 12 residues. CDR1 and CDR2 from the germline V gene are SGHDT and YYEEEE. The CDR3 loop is CASSRGTPEAFF. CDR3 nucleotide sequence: TGTGCCAGCAGTCGCGGGACCCCCGAAGCTTTCTTT.

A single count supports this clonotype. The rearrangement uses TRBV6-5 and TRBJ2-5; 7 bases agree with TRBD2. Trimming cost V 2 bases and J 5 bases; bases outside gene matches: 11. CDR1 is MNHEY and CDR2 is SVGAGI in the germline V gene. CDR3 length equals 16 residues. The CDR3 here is CASSYGIWQGGETQYF. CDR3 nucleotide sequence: TGTGCCAGCAGTTACGGGATCTGGCAGGGAGGGGAGACCCAGTACTTC.

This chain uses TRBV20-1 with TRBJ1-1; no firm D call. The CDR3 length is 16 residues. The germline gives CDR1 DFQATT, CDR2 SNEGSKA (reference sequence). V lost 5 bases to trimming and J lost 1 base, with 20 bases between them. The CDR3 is CSASTERPVPNTEAFF. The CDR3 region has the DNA TGCAGTGCTTCCACAGAGAGACCAGTGCCGAACACTGAAGCTTTCTTT.

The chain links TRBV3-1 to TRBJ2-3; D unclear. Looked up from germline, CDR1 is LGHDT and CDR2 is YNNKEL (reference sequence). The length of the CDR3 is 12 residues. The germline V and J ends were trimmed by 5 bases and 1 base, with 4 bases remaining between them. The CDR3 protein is CASSYGTDTQYF. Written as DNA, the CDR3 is TGTGCCAGCAGCTACGGCACAGATACGCAGTATTTT.

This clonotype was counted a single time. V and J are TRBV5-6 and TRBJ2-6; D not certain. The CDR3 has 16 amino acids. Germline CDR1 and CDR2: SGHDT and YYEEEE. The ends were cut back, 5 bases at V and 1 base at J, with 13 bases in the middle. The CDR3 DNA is TGTGCCAGCAGAGGTAAAGGACGGTCTGGGGCCAACGTCCTGACTTTC. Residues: CASRGKGRSGANVLTF.

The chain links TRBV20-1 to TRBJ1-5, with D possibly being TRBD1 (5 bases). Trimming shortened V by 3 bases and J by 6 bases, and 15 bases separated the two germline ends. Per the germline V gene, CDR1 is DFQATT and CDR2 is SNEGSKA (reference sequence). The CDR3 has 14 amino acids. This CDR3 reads CSASLGEGGQPQHF. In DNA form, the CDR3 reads TGCAGTGCTAGTTTAGGGGAGGGCGGTCAGCCCCAGCATTTT.

DNA of the CDR3: TGTGCCAGCAGTTACCGTTGGGGAGGCGGTGAAAAACTGTTTTTT. Translation gives CASSYRWGGGEKLFF. The chain employs TRBV27 and TRBJ1-4; D is uncertain. This CDR3 region has 15 residues. Germline loops: CDR1 MNHEY, CDR2 SMNVEV (reference sequence). V lost 4 bases to trimming and J lost 7 bases, with 16 bases between them.

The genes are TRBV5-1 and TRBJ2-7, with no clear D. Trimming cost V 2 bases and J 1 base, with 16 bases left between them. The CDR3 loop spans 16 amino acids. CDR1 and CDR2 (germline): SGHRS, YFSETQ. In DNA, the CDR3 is TGCGCCAGCAGCTTTACCCACTCCACCCAATCCTACGAGCAGTACTTC. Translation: CASSFTHSTQSYEQYF.

The CDR3 nucleotides read TGTGCCACCAGCAGGTTAGCGGGAGTGGGCTACGAGCAGTACTTC. Protein sequence: CATSRLAGVGYEQYF. This sequence joins TRBV15 and TRBJ2-7, with 9 nucleotides matching TRBD2. The V segment lost 3 bases and the J segment 3 bases; nucleotides outside the gene matches: 6. The V gene's germline CDR1 is LNHNV and CDR2 YYDKDF (reference sequence). The CDR3 is made up of 15 amino acids.

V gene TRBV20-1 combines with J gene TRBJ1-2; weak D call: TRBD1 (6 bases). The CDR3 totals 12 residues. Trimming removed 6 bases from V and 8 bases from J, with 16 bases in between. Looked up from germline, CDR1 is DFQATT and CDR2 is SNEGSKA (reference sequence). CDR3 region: CSAYTGSGGYTF. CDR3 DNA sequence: TGCAGTGCCTACACAGGGTCAGGAGGCTACACCTTC.

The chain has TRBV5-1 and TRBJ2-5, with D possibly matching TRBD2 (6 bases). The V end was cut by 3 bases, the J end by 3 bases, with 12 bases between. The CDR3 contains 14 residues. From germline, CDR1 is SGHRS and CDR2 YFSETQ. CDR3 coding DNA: TGCGCCAGCAGCTACCGAGGGGAGGAAGAGACCCAGTACTTC. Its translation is CASSYRGEEETQYF. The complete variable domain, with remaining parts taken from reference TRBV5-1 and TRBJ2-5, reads KAGVTQTPRYLIKTRGQQVTLSCSPISGHRSVSWYQQTPGQGLQFLFEYFSETQRNKGNFPGRFSGRQFSNSRSEMNVSTLELGDSALYLCASSYRGEEETQYFGPGTRLLVL.

The chain's CDR3 is CASSPQAQSNTQYF. CDR3 DNA sequence: TGTGCCAGCTCACCACAGGCACAGAGTAATACGCAGTATTTT. The rearrangement joins TRBV18 to TRBJ2-3; D gene unclear. Germline V gene sequence: CDR1 KGHSH, CDR2 LQKENI. The CDR3 has 14 amino acids. V gave up 1 base and J gave up 7 bases, with 12 bases separating them.

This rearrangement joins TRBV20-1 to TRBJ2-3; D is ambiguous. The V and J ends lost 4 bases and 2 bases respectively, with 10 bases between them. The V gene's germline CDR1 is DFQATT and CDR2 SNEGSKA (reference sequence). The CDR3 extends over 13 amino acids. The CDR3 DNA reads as TGCAGTGCTATTAACGTACACACAGATACGCAGTATTTT. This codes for CSAINVHTDTQYF.

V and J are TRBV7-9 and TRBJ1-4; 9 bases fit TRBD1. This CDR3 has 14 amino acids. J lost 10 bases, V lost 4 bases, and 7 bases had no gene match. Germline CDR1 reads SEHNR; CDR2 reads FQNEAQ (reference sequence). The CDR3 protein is CASSSGQGGGKLFF. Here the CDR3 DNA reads TGTGCCAGCAGCTCGGGACAGGGAGGAGGAAAACTGTTTTTT.

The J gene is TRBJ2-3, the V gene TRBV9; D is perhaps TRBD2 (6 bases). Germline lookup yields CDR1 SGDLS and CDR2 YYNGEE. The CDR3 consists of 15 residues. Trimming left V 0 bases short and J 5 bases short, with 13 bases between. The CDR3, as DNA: TGTGCCAGCAGCGTAGATGGCGGGGCTCGAGATACGCAGTATTTT. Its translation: CASSVDGGARDTQYF.

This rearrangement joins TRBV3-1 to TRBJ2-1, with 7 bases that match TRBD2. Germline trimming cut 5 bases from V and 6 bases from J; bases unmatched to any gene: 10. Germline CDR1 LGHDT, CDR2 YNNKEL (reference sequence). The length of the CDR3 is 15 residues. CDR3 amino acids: CASSWSGEPFNEQFF. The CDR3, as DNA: TGTGCCAGCAGCTGGAGCGGGGAGCCTTTCAATGAGCAGTTCTTC.

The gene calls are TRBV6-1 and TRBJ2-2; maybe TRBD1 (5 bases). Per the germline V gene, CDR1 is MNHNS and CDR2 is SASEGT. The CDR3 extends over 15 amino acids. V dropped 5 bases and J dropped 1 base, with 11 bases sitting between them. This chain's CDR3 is CASSIGTGNTGELFF. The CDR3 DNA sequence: TGTGCCAGCAGTATAGGAACAGGGAACACCGGGGAGCTGTTTTTT.

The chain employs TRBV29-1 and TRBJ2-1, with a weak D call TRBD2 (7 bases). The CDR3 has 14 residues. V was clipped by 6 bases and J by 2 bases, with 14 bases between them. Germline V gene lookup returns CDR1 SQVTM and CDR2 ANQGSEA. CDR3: CSVGRGAPYNEQFF. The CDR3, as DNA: TGCAGCGTGGGACGGGGGGCCCCCTACAATGAGCAGTTCTTC.

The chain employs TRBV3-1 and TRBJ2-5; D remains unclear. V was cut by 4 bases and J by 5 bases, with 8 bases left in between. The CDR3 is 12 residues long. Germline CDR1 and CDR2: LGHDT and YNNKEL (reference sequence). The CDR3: CASSLPMETQYF. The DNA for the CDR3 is TGTGCCAGCAGCCTACCGATGGAGACCCAGTACTTC.

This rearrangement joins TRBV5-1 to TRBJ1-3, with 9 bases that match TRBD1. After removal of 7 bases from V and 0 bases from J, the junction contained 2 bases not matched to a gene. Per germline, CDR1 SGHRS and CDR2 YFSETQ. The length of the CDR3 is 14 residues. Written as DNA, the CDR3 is TGCGCCAGCGGGACAGGGAGCTCTGGAAACACCATATATTTT. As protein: CASGTGSSGNTIYF.